A single sample gave rise to the 11 T cell receptor beta chains below, sequenced in a study of cytotoxic CD8 clonotypes in ibrutinib-treated CLL. The table came from immunoSEQ multiplex PCR; TCRdb's copy has only in-frame clones and leaves some out. This sample has some 290,000 clones; around four fifths occur once, and the top ten carry 6.7%. The source material was PBMCs, sampled before ibrutinib treatment. Source of these receptors: a human donor with chronic lymphocytic leukemia.

The rearrangement joins TRBV9 to TRBJ2-1, with D tentatively TRBD1 (5 bases). CDR3 length: 17 residues. V lost 0 bases and J 1 base, leaving 14 bases between the germline ends. Germline V gene sequence: CDR1 SGDLS, CDR2 YYNGEE. CDR3 coding DNA: TGTGCCAGCAGCGTAGAGGGGCAGGAGAAGTCCTACAATGAGCAGTTCTTC. Translated, it gives CASSVEGQEKSYNEQFF.

V is TRBV30 and J is TRBJ2-1; 9 bases are a match to TRBD2. The CDR3 extends over 15 amino acids. Trimming removed 6 bases from V and 3 bases from J; junction bases left unmatched: 9. CDR1 is GTSNPN, CDR2 SVGIG, per germline (reference sequence). DNA of the CDR3: TGTGCCTGCCTAGGGCTAGCGGGACTCTACAATGAGCAGTTCTTC. It encodes CACLGLAGLYNEQFF. The full variable domain, rest sourced from reference TRBV30 and TRBJ2-1, is SQTIHQWPATLVQPVGSPLSLECTVEGTSNPNLYWYRQAAGRGLQLLFYSVGIGQISSEVPQNLSASRPQDRQFILSSKKLLLSDSGFYLCACLGLAGLYNEQFFGPGTRLTVL.

The chain couples TRBV4-1 to TRBJ1-2, with 8 bases identical to TRBD1. Germline V gene lookup returns CDR1 MGHRA and CDR2 YSYEKL. The CDR3 has 13 amino acids. Trimming took 7 bases from V and 5 from J; bases not matched to a gene: 6. The CDR3 reads CASTKRQGYGYTF. The DNA of the CDR3 is TGCGCCAGCACCAAAAGACAGGGGTATGGCTACACCTTC.

The chain employs TRBV15 and TRBJ2-7; D is perhaps TRBD1 or TRBD2 (5 bases each). The CDR3 spans 16 residues. Looked up from germline, CDR1 is LNHNV and CDR2 is YYDKDF (reference sequence). V shed 3 bases and J shed 2 bases, with 17 bases lying between them. The CDR3 spells CATSSGSGLNPYEQYF. CDR3 nucleotides: TGTGCCACCAGCAGTGGATCGGGGCTCAACCCCTACGAGCAGTACTTC.

This chain links TRBV28 with TRBJ2-5, with a possible D match to TRBD2 (5 bases). V shed 7 bases and J shed 5 bases, with 20 bases lying between them. Germline V gives CDR1 MDHEN, CDR2 SYDVKM. The CDR3 is 15 residues long. CDR3 in DNA: TGTGCCAGCACCACCAGTGGCCGGGGTATGGAGACCCAGTACTTC. Translating gives CASTTSGRGMETQYF. The full variable domain, completed using reference TRBV28 and TRBJ2-5, is DVKVTQSSRYLVKRTGEKVFLECVQDMDHENMFWYRQDPGLGLRLIYFSYDVKMKEKGDIPEGYSVSREKKERFSLILESASTNQTSMYLCASTTSGRGMETQYFGPGTRLLVL.

The chain carries TRBV2 and TRBJ2-7, with TRBD1 identical over 9 bases. The CDR3 runs 12 residues. Germline lookup yields CDR1 SNHLY and CDR2 FYNNEI. V shed 9 bases, J shed 4 bases, and the junction held 4 bases outside the gene matches. The CDR3 protein is CASNRGQYEQYF. CDR3 bases: TGTGCCAGTAACAGGGGGCAATACGAGCAGTACTTC. Full variable domain (remainder filled in from reference TRBV2 and TRBJ2-7): EPEVTQTPSHQVTQMGQEVILRCVPISNHLYFYWYRQILGQKVEFLVSFYNNEISEKSEIFDDQFSVERPDGSNFTLKIRSTKLEDSAMYFCASNRGQYEQYFGPGTRLTVT.

The V gene is TRBV5-1, the J gene TRBJ1-4, with D perhaps matching TRBD1 (5 bases). Germline CDR1 SGHRS, CDR2 YFSETQ. Between the trimmed V and J ends, which lost 2 bases and 5 bases, there was a span of 10 bases. The CDR3 is 14 amino acids. The CDR3 reads CASSFGHGNEKLFF. The CDR3 nucleotides are TGCGCCAGCAGCTTCGGACACGGGAATGAAAAACTGTTTTTT.

This chain links TRBV7-9 with TRBJ2-7; no clear D. This CDR3 region has 16 residues. Trimming left V 0 bases short and J 0 bases short, with 12 bases between. CDR1 is SEHNR, CDR2 FQNEAQ, per germline (reference sequence). CDR3 loop: CASSLAAYASSYEQYF. The CDR3 DNA reads as TGTGCCAGCAGCTTAGCTGCGTACGCTAGCTCCTACGAGCAGTACTTC.

The chain combines TRBV25-1 with TRBJ2-5; the D is unclear. CDR3 size: 11 residues. V lost 7 bases and J lost 4, with 7 bases in between. Germline V lookup: CDR1 MGHDK, CDR2 SYGVNS. The CDR3 loop reads CASTQLETQYF. The CDR3 bases are TGTGCCAGCACCCAACTAGAGACCCAGTACTTC.

The chain combines TRBV7-9 with TRBJ1-2; a weak D match, TRBD1 (6 bases). Germline V gives CDR1 SEHNR, CDR2 FQNEAQ (reference sequence). This CDR3 is built from 12 residues. Trimming stripped 8 bases from V and 4 bases from J, with 11 bases between. This chain's CDR3 is CASYGQSYGYTF. For the CDR3, the DNA is TGTGCCAGCTATGGACAGAGCTATGGCTACACCTTC.

The chain combines TRBV18 with TRBJ1-1, with D perhaps TRBD1 (5 bases). The CDR3 is made up of 15 amino acids. With 6 bases removed from V and 1 base from J, the gap between germline ends came to 15 bases. Per germline, CDR1 KGHSH and CDR2 LQKENI. CDR3 region: CASSPGGAGNTEAFF. The CDR3 nucleotides read TGTGCCAGCTCTCCGGGCGGGGCGGGGAACACTGAAGCTTTCTTT.